A selection of T cell receptor beta chains follows, all from one sample in a study of blood T cells in healthy people across ages. TCRdb reanalysed the 5' RACE reads using MiXCR and keeps one entry per CDR3 protein. Altogether about 1,000,000 distinct CDR3 sequences are present, 35% to 55% being singletons, with the ten largest covering under 20%. The material sequenced was blood. All receptors derive from an older woman in good health. Both conserved end residues are part of each CDR3.

>TRBJ1-2|TRBV25-1
CASSDPIEYGYTF
>TRBJ1-5|TRBV6-6
CASSPGGGSNQPQHF
>TRBJ1-6|TRBV20-1
CSAKPGLGSANSPLHF
>TRBJ2-7|TRBV10-1
CASSGENSGEVYF
>TRBJ1-2|TRBV9
CASSVASGFTAHYGYTF
>TRBJ2-3|TRBV15
CATSRGRWAAEDTQYF
>TRBJ2-7|TRBV27
CASSLSYSYSYEQYF
>TRBJ2-7|TRBV28
CASVLAGGPGEQYF
>TRBJ2-7|TRBV3-1
CASSHVRTSGYEQYF
>TRBJ2-7|TRBV7-9
CASSLNLDKQYF
>TRBJ2-5|TRBV28
CASSYDREGETQYF
>TRBJ2-7|TRBV5-1
CASSSGRTGTSGVFSYEQYF
>TRBJ2-3|TRBV7-2
CASSLAVLGPDTQYF
>TRBJ2-5|TRBV30
CAWGIGAQYF
>TRBJ2-1|TRBV5-6
CASSLGVTVIDEQFF
>TRBJ2-4|TRBV7-9
CASSSWTAQFQGIQYF
>TRBJ2-1|TRBV10-2
CATKPRDLYNEQFF
>TRBJ2-7|TRBV30
CAWSDDRGKSGAEQYF
>TRBJ2-1|TRBV9
CASSVVPSGLNEQFF
>TRBJ1-2|TRBV3-1
CATREQGAPNYGYTF
>TRBJ2-3|TRBV27
CAGSLRVRGIPSTDTQYF
>TRBJ2-1|TRBV9
CASSSRTGRNEQFF
>TRBJ2-7|TRBV12-3/TRBV12-4
CAGSPGTGGGSYEQYF
>TRBJ2-5|TRBV7-2
CASSSRPGTYQETQYF
>TRBJ1-5|TRBV6-1
CASSEQYGDQPQHF
>TRBJ2-4|TRBV20-1
CSATTGGEDIQYF
>TRBJ1-2|TRBV20-1
CSARDHGGYGYTF
>TRBJ2-1|TRBV19
CASSDFTYNEQFF
>TRBJ2-1|TRBV27
CVSRVGYEQFF
>TRBJ1-2|TRBV7-9
CASSLDSGTVYGYTF
>.|TRBV5-6
CASSPPQGFDETQYF
>TRBJ2-1|TRBV28
CASSLSLAGGQGEQFF
>TRBJ2-6|TRBV9
CASSLTTGGYGANVLTF
>TRBJ2-7|TRBV7-8
CASSISTANSYEQYF
>TRBJ2-5|TRBV20-1
CSARGKRKQYF
>TRBJ2-7|TRBV3-1
CASSQAGLAGGEQYF
>TRBJ2-1|TRBV5-1
CASSWLAGGNEQFF
>TRBJ2-7|TRBV12-3/TRBV12-4
CASRARETYEQYF
>TRBJ2-7|TRBV6-5
CASSYSKIGGQGPYEQYF
>TRBJ1-6|TRBV10-3
CAISGIQGGNNSPLHF
>TRBJ1-1|TRBV20-1
CSARPGATRVNTEAFF
>TRBJ2-5|TRBV25-1
CASSEYRGVQETQYF
>TRBJ2-3|TRBV11-2
CASSLGTHTDTQYF
>TRBJ2-5|TRBV10-3
CAISEPRLEGETQYF
>TRBJ2-1|TRBV12-3/TRBV12-4
CASSLGGETSSYNEQFF
>.|TRBV6-5
CASRFTSGRGTYEQYF
>TRBJ1-6|TRBV20-1
CSAAHGGQNSPLHF
>TRBJ2-1|TRBV25-1
CASSEQDGPEQFF
>TRBJ2-4|TRBV28
CASSLGPGTSGSKNIQYF
>TRBJ2-6|TRBV5-1
CASSYRTSGANVLTF
>TRBJ2-2|TRBV4-1
CASSQGSRRATGELFF